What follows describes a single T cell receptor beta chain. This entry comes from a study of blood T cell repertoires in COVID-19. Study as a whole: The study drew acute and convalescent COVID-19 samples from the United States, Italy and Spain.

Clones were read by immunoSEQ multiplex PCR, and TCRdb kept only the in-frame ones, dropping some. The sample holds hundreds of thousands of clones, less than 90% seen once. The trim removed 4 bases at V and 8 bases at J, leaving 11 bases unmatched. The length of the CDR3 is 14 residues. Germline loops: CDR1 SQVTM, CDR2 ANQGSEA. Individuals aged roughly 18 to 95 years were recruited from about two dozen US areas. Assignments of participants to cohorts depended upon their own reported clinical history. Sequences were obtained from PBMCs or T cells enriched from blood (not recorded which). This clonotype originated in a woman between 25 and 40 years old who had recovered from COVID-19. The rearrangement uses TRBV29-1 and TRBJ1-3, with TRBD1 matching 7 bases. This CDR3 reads CSVAPRQGGHTIYF. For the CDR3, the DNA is TGCAGCGTTGCCCCGAGGCAGGGGGGACACACCATATATTTT.